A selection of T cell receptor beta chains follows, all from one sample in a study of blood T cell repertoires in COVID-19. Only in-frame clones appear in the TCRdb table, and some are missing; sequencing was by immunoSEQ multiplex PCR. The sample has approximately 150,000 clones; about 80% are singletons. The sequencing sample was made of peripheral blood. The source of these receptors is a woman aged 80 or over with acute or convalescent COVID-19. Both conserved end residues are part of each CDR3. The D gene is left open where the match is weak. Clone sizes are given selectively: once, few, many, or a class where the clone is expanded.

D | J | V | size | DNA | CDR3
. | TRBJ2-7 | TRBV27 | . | TGTGCCAGCAGTTTAAAGGCCCTTGGGGCTCGGGCCTACGAGCAGTACTTC | CASSLKALGARAYEQYF
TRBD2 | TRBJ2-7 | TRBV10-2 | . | TGCGCCAGCAGTCCACTAGCGGGAGGGCCCATCGGTATTGAGCAGTACTTC | CASSPLAGGPIGIEQYF
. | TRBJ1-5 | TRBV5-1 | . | TGCGCCAGCAGCTTCCTGCCGGGGCAGCCCCAGCATTTT | CASSFLPGQPQHF
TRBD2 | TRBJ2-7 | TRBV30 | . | TGTGCCTGGAGTGTTTCGGGGGGGCCCTACGAGCAGTACTTC | CAWSVSGGPYEQYF
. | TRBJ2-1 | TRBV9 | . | TGTGCCAGCAGCGTAGGAGGGGGGGTCTACAATGAGCAGTTCTTC | CASSVGGGVYNEQFF
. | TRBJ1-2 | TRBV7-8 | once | TGTGCCAGCAGCTTAACAAGTCAGGGGCTCAGCTATGGCTACACCTTC | CASSLTSQGLSYGYTF
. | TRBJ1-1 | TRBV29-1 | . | TGCAGCGTTGACAGGGCGGCTGCCACTGAAGCTTTCTTT | CSVDRAAATEAFF
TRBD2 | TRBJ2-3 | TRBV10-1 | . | TGCGCCAGCAGTCCTCTGCCGCTACTTAGCGGGGGGGCCCCAGATACGCAGTATTTT | CASSPLPLLSGGAPDTQYF
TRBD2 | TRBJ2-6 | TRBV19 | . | TGTGCCAGTAGTACCCAAGCGGGAAGTGGGGCCAACGTCCTGACTTTC | CASSTQAGSGANVLTF
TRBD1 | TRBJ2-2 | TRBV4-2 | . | TGTGCCAGCAGCCCTGGGACAGCAAACACCGGGGAGCTGTTTTTT | CASSPGTANTGELFF
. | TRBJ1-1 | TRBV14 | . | TGTGCCAGCAGCCAAGTGGGCAGAAACACTGAAGCTTTCTTT | CASSQVGRNTEAFF
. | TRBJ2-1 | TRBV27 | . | TGTGCCAGCAGTGACATCTACAATGAGCAGTTCTTC | CASSDIYNEQFF
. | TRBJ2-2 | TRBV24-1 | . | TGTGCCACCAGTGAGGAGTCCACCGGGGAGCTGTTTTTT | CATSEESTGELFF
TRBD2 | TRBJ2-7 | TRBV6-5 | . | TGTGCCAGCCACGAGGCCCAGCGGGAGTACGAGCAGTACTTC | CASHEAQREYEQYF
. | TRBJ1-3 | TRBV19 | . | TGTGCCAGCCGGGAGAGAGTCTCTGGAAACACCATATATTTT | CASRERVSGNTIYF
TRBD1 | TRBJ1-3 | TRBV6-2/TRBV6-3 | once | TGTGCCAGCAGTGACCGACAGGGGAGCTCTGGAAACACCATATATTTT | CASSDRQGSSGNTIYF
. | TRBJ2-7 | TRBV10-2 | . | TGCGCCAGCAGTGGGTCAGCGCCGATCTCCTACGAGCAGTACTTC | CASSGSAPISYEQYF
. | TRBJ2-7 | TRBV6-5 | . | TGTGCCAGCAGAATACAGGGTACCTACGAGCAGTACTTC | CASRIQGTYEQYF
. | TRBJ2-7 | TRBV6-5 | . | TGTGCCAGCAGTTTAGAAGCGGGCCGAGCCTACGAGCAGTACTTC | CASSLEAGRAYEQYF
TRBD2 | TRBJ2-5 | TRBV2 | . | TGTGCCAGCAGTGACGTCTTTAGCGGGTCCCGGGGGGAGACCCAGTACTTC | CASSDVFSGSRGETQYF
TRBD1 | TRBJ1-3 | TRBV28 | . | TGTGCCAGCAGTATACCGACTGGGACAGTGGCTGGAAACACCATATATTTT | CASSIPTGTVAGNTIYF
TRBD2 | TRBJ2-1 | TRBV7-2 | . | TGTGCCAGCAGCTTACTAGCGGGACTTCTCTCCTACAATGAGCAGTTCTTC | CASSLLAGLLSYNEQFF
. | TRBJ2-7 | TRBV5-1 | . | TGCGCCAGCAGCCCAGACCAGGGCCCCTACGAGCAGTACTTC | CASSPDQGPYEQYF
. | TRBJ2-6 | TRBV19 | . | TGTGCCAGTAGTGTAAACAGGGTGAGGTCAGCTGGGGCCAACGTCCTGACTTTC | CASSVNRVRSAGANVLTF
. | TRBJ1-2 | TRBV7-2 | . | TGTGCCAGCAGCTCCGGGACACCAGCCGTTAACTATGGCTACACCTTC | CASSSGTPAVNYGYTF
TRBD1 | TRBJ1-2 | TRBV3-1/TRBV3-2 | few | TGTGCCAGCAGCCAAACGACAGGGAATGGCTACACCTTC | CASSQTTGNGYTF
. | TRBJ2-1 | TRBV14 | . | TGTGCCAGCAGCCAAGCCGGGACACCCAATGAGCAGTTCTTC | CASSQAGTPNEQFF
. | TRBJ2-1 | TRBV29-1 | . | TGCAGCGTTGGAGGCCGGAGCTCCTACAATGAGCAGTTCTTC | CSVGGRSSYNEQFF
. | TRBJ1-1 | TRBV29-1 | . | TGCAGCTCCACTGGACACCTGAACACTGAAGCTTTCTTT | CSSTGHLNTEAFF
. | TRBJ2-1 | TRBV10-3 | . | TGTGCCATCAGTTTACTTAACGATGAGCAGTTCTTC | CAISLLNDEQFF
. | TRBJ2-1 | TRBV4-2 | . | TGTGCCAGCAGCCAAGATTGGGCGGGGAGCTCCTACAATGAGCAGTTCTTC | CASSQDWAGSSYNEQFF
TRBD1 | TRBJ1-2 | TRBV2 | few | TGTGCCAGCAGTGCCTATGACAGGGATTTTAACTATGGCTACACCTTC | CASSAYDRDFNYGYTF
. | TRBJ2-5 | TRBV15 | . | TGTGCCACCAGCAGAGATCCGGGGGAGACCCAGTACTTC | CATSRDPGETQYF
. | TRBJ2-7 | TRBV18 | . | TGTGCCAGCTCACCATCGAACGGTTCCTACGAGCAGTACTTC | CASSPSNGSYEQYF
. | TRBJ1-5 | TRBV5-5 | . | TGTGCCAGCAGCTTGTCACCGGGTAGCAATCAGCCCCAGCATTTT | CASSLSPGSNQPQHF
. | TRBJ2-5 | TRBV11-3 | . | TGTGCCAGCAGCATGGACTCTCTTACCGGGACCCAGTACTTC | CASSMDSLTGTQYF
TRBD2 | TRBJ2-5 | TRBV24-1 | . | TGTGCCACTCTCGGGGGGGGCCAAGAGACCCAATACTTC | CATLGGGQETQYF
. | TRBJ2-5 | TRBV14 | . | TGTGCCAGCAGCCAAGGGTACCGGGAGACCCAGTACTTC | CASSQGYRETQYF
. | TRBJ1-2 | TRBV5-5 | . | TGTGCCAGCAGCCCGGGACACGTTAGGAGGTTGGACACCTTC | CASSPGHVRRLDTF
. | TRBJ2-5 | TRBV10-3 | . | TGTGCCTCGGGGATCCAAGAGACCCAGTACTTC | CASGIQETQYF
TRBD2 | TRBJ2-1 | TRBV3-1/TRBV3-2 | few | TGTGCCAGCAGCCATACTAGCGGGAGCCACAATGAGCAGTTCTTC | CASSHTSGSHNEQFF
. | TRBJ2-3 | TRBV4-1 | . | TGCGCCAGCAGCCGAAACAGGGGCACAGATACGCAGTATTTT | CASSRNRGTDTQYF
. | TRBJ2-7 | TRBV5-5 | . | TGTGCCAGCAGCTTGGTCCAGGGTGGGCACGAGCAGTACTTC | CASSLVQGGHEQYF
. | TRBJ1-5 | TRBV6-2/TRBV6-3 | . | TGTGCCAGCAGTTACCGCGATCTCGAGACAGGAACAAATAGCAATCAGCCCCAGCATTTT | CASSYRDLETGTNSNQPQHF
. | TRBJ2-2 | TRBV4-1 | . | TGCGCCAGCAGCCAAGATTTGGACGGGGCGAACACCGGGGAGCTGTTTTTT | CASSQDLDGANTGELFF
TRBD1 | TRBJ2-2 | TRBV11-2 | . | TGTGCCAGCAGCTTCGCCCCCGCGACAGGGGGGGATACCGGGGAGCTGTTTTTT | CASSFAPATGGDTGELFF
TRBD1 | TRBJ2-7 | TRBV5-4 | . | TGTGCCAGCAGTTTGGACAGGGACTCCTACGAGCAGTACTTC | CASSLDRDSYEQYF
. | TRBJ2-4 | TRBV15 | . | TGTGCCACCAGCAGAGATTTTGCTATAGCCAAAAACATTCAGTACTTC | CATSRDFAIAKNIQYF
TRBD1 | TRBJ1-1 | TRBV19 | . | TGTGCCACATTGGACAGGCGGAACACTGAAGCTTTCTTT | CATLDRRNTEAFF
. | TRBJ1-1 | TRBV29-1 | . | TGCAGCGTTGAAAGGCTAGGACAGAACACTGAAGCTTTCTTT | CSVERLGQNTEAFF
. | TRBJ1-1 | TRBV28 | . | TGTGCCAGCAGTTTTTTGGGGGGCACTGAAGCTTTCTTT | CASSFLGGTEAFF